Given below is one T cell receptor (beta chain) in context. Possible read error: a much larger clone is one base away. MiXCR, run by TCRdb on the reads, gives a single entry per CDR3 protein. The sample includes around 260,000 distinct CDR3 sequences, roughly 10% of them seen just once. This sample was included in a study of T cell repertoires in cytomegalovirus infection. Across the whole study: Signatures in public TCR beta sequences pointed to both CMV infection and matching HLA type.

This CDR3 has 12 amino acids. Sequencing was performed on PBMCs. The chain recombines TRBV12-3 or TRBV12-4 with TRBJ1-6, with unresolved D. This TCR came from a human donor in good health (CMV status not recorded). Some clones in this sample may be carry-over from other donors' samples. The CDR3 loop reads CASSGRNSPLRF. Written as DNA, the CDR3 is TGTGCCAGCAGTGGAAGGAATTCACCCCTCCGCTTT.